The clone carrying this T cell receptor (beta chain) was seen only once. Its antigen remains unidentified. The PCR made use of 60 Vbeta and 13 Jbeta primers. Assay used: immunoSEQ multiplex PCR; TCRdb lists only in-frame clones, some missing. In the table there are approximately 69,000 clones, approximately 74% of which are singletons. The CDR3 has 14 amino acids. Germline assignment: CDR1 SGHNT and CDR2 YYREEE (reference sequence). The junction had 5 bases not matched to a gene; V was cut back by 3 bases and J by 3 bases. This entry comes from a study of cytomegalovirus exposure and HLA in healthy donors. Findings of the study overall: The study put some 160 TCR beta chains on its list as cytomegalovirus-associated. Donor immune exposure was known only as CMV serostatus.

Sequencing was carried out using PBMCs. This TCR was sampled from a woman aged 25 to 39 in good health and CMV-seropositive. V is TRBV5-4 and J is TRBJ1-2; 7 bases agree with TRBD1. DNA of the CDR3: TGTGCCAGCAGCTACAGACAGGGCCACTATGGCTACACCTTC. Translation gives CASSYRQGHYGYTF. The full variable domain, its missing parts supplied by reference TRBV5-4 and TRBJ1-2, is ETGVTQSPTHLIKTRGQQVTLRCSSQSGHNTVSWYQQALGQGPQFIFQYYREEENGRGNFPPRFSGLQFPNYSSELNVNALELDDSALYLCASSYRQGHYGYTFGSGTRLTVV.